Each of the 25 T cell receptor beta chains below was sequenced from the same sample in a study of blood T cell repertoires in COVID-19 (dated by TCRdb to 2018 to 2021). Libraries were built with the immunoSEQ multiplex PCR assay. The source is immuneACCESS, and TCRdb retained only in-frame sequences with V and J called. Part of the clones is not carried over; for the studies checked, unresolved V genes explain less than half of this, and the remainder is unexplained. The sample table holds 65,000 to 90,000 clones, of which about 83% were seen once. 8% to 9.5% of the sample is held by the ten biggest clonotypes. Sequenced: peripheral blood. The receptors were sampled from a man aged 30 to 45 with acute or convalescent COVID-19.

This chain links TRBV19 with TRBJ2-5, with D tentatively TRBD1 (6 bases). This CDR3 comprises 14 residues. V shed 5 bases and J shed 3 bases, with 13 bases lying between them. Germline V CDR1 and CDR2: LNHDA, SQIVND (reference sequence). The DNA of the CDR3 is TGTGCCAGTAGTTCCTTTGGGACAAAAGAGACCCAGTACTTC. Translating gives CASSSFGTKETQYF.

The DNA for the CDR3 is TGTGCCAGCAGCTTGGGCAGAAAGACAGATACGCAGTATTTT. Translated: CASSLGRKTDTQYF. V is TRBV7-9 and J is TRBJ2-3, with unresolved D. This CDR3 is built from 14 residues. Trimming pared 3 bases from V and 3 bases from J, leaving 10 bases between. CDR1 is SEHNR and CDR2 is FQNEAQ in the germline V gene (reference sequence).

This rearrangement joins TRBV6-1 to TRBJ2-7; 9 positions match TRBD1. The CDR3 is made up of 14 amino acids. CDR1 is MNHNS, CDR2 SASEGT, per germline. The junction had 3 bases not matched to a gene; V was cut back by 6 bases and J by 0 bases. CDR3 loop: CASRGTGFSYEQYF. CDR3 bases: TGTGCCAGCAGAGGGACAGGGTTCTCCTACGAGCAGTACTTC.

This sequence joins TRBV6-5 and TRBJ1-2, with D possibly matching TRBD1 (5 bases). The CDR3 is made up of 15 amino acids. The germline gives CDR1 MNHEY, CDR2 SVGAGI. The V end was cut by 6 bases, the J end by 2 bases, with 16 bases between. The CDR3 region has the DNA TGTGCCAGCAGACCCGGACAAGTCCACAACTATGGCTACACCTTC. It yields the protein CASRPGQVHNYGYTF.

The V call is TRBV24-1, the J call TRBJ2-2; no reliable D call. The length of the CDR3 is 15 residues. CDR1 is KGHDR, CDR2 SFDVKD, per germline. Trimming removed 6 bases at V and 1 base at J, with 11 bases between. Here the CDR3 reads CATSSSRGNTGELFF. The CDR3 DNA reads TGTGCCACCAGTAGTAGCAGAGGGAACACCGGGGAGCTGTTTTTT.

V is TRBV4-1 and J is TRBJ1-2; D may be TRBD1 (6 bases). This CDR3 comprises 17 residues. Per the germline V gene, CDR1 is MGHRA and CDR2 is YSYEKL. V was cut by 0 bases and J by 2 bases, with 16 bases left in between. CDR3 DNA sequence: TGCGCCAGCAGCCAAGAGGGCAGGGGAACGGTCAACTATGGCTACACCTTC. Translation gives CASSQEGRGTVNYGYTF.

This clone occurred a few times. The chain joins TRBV5-1 to TRBJ2-5; tentative D call: TRBD2 (7 bases). V was trimmed by 3 bases and J by 3 bases, leaving 18 bases between them. The germline CDR1 and CDR2 sequences are SGHRS and YFSETQ. The CDR3 consists of 16 residues. DNA of the CDR3: TGCGCCAGCAGCTCGGGGGCACTAGCGTATAAAGAGACCCAGTACTTC. Translated, it gives CASSSGALAYKETQYF.

The V and J genes are TRBV5-4 and TRBJ2-6, with a tentative D call TRBD2 (5 bases). CDR1 and CDR2 from the germline V gene are SGHNT and YYREEE (reference sequence). The CDR3 contains 18 residues. V lost 0 bases and J lost 0, with 13 bases in between. The CDR3 sequence: CASSLALDFLSGANVLTF. In DNA form, the CDR3 reads TGTGCCAGCAGCTTGGCATTGGACTTTCTCTCTGGGGCCAACGTCCTGACTTTC.

J is TRBJ2-1 and V is TRBV4-3; TRBD1 might be the D (5 bases). Germline lookup yields CDR1 LGHNA and CDR2 YSLEER. V lost 0 bases, J lost 2 bases, and 11 bases lay in between. The CDR3 length is 16 residues. CDR3 region: CASSQDVAGTYNEQFF. The CDR3 bases are TGCGCCAGCAGCCAAGATGTGGCAGGGACCTACAATGAGCAGTTCTTC.

This rearrangement joins TRBV15 to TRBJ2-1; D may be TRBD1 (5 bases). Germline V gene data show CDR1 as LNHNV and CDR2 as YYDKDF (reference sequence). The germline V and J ends were trimmed by 3 bases and 4 bases, with 16 bases remaining between them. There are 16 residues in the CDR3. The CDR3 is CATSSPDRSLYNEQFF. DNA of the CDR3: TGTGCCACCAGCAGTCCCGACAGAAGCTTGTACAATGAGCAGTTCTTC.

The V call is TRBV6-5, the J call TRBJ2-2, with D uncertain. The germline V gene encodes CDR1 MNHEY and CDR2 SVGAGI. V gave up 3 bases and J gave up 0 bases, with 8 bases separating them. The CDR3 loop spans 15 amino acids. The CDR3 is CASSYFSANTGELFF. The DNA of the CDR3 is TGTGCCAGCAGTTATTTCTCTGCGAACACCGGGGAGCTGTTTTTT.

V usage is TRBV6-5 and J usage is TRBJ2-3, with TRBD2 matching over 9 bases. Germline V lookup: CDR1 MNHEY, CDR2 SVGAGI. After removal of 0 bases from V and 6 bases from J, the junction contained 7 bases not matched to a gene. This CDR3 has 16 residues. CDR3 sequence reads: CASSYSASGKSDTQYF. The CDR3 DNA sequence: TGTGCCAGCAGTTACTCAGCTAGCGGGAAGTCGGATACGCAGTATTTT.

The J gene is TRBJ2-1, the V gene TRBV30; TRBD1 agrees at 7 bases. Germline V gives CDR1 GTSNPN, CDR2 SVGIG (reference sequence). The junction had 6 bases not matched to a gene; V was cut back by 4 bases and J by 9 bases. The CDR3 runs to 12 residues. This chain's CDR3 is CAWTRQGAEQFF. The CDR3 DNA follows: TGTGCCTGGACCCGACAGGGCGCTGAGCAGTTCTTC.

The V and J genes are TRBV28 and TRBJ2-1; D gene unclear. In germline, CDR1 is MDHEN, CDR2 SYDVKM. V shed 10 bases and J shed 0 bases, with 7 bases lying between them. The CDR3 runs 12 residues. CDR3 nucleotide sequence: TGTGCCACTGCGAGCTCCTACAATGAGCAGTTCTTC. This translates into CATASSYNEQFF.

J is TRBJ2-1 and V is TRBV24-1; D call uncertain. V was shortened by 2 bases and J by 8 bases, with 9 bases between the two germline ends. The CDR3 is made up of 13 amino acids. Germline-derived CDR1 and CDR2 are KGHDR and SFDVKD. The CDR3 nucleotides read TGTGCCACCAGTGATTCCCCCCGGGATGAGCAGTTCTTC. Translating it yields CATSDSPRDEQFF.

This clone has only one observation. The V gene is TRBV15, the J gene TRBJ1-6; 7 nucleotides agree with TRBD1. There are 19 residues in the CDR3. Germline CDR1 is LNHNV and CDR2 is YYDKDF (reference sequence). Unmatched junction bases numbered 18, after V lost 3 bases and J lost 7 bases. The CDR3 region is CATSSRPSEGAVGNSPLHF. CDR3 in DNA: TGTGCCACCAGCAGTAGACCCTCCGAGGGGGCCGTAGGGAATTCACCCCTCCACTTT.

This chain joins TRBV3-1 (or the pseudogene TRBV3-2) and TRBJ2-3; D unresolved. V lost 2 bases and J lost 3, with 6 bases in between. This CDR3 is built from 13 residues. CDR1 LGHDT and CDR2 YNNKEL come from the germline V gene (reference sequence). The CDR3 DNA is TGTGCCAGCAGCCAACCGGGTACAGATACGCAGTATTTT. This translates into CASSQPGTDTQYF.

V is TRBV7-2 and J is TRBJ1-1; D perhaps matches TRBD1 (5 bases). In germline, CDR1 is SGHTA, CDR2 FQGNSA. Deletions cut 5 bases from V and 3 bases from J, with 10 bases between. The CDR3 spans 13 residues. CDR3 DNA: TGTGCCAGCAGCACCGACAGATACACTGAAGCTTTCTTT. Its protein is CASSTDRYTEAFF.

CDR3 in DNA: TGTGCCAGCAGTTACTCGGAGACAGGGCCCTTAGCCAAAAACATTCAGTACTTC. It is translated as CASSYSETGPLAKNIQYF. The chain uses TRBV6-2 or TRBV6-3 and TRBJ2-4; 7 bases line up with TRBD1. Germline V gene lookup returns CDR1 MNHEY and CDR2 SVGEGT. CDR3 length equals 18 residues. V lost 0 bases, J lost 0 bases, and 8 bases stayed unmatched.

The chain uses TRBV5-1 and TRBJ2-2; perhaps TRBD1 as D (7 bases). Trimming stripped 1 base from V and 5 bases from J, with 21 bases between. Per germline, CDR1 SGHRS and CDR2 YFSETQ. This CDR3 contains 18 residues. DNA of the CDR3: TGCGCCAGCAGCTTGTCCCCAGGGGGGCTAGCGTTGACCGGGGAGCTGTTTTTT. Its translation: CASSLSPGGLALTGELFF.

This sequence joins TRBV6-2 or TRBV6-3 and TRBJ2-1; D may be TRBD2 (6 bases). Germline V gives CDR1 MNHEY, CDR2 SVGEGT. The CDR3 has 14 amino acids. Trimming removed 0 bases at V and 9 bases at J, with 12 bases between. The CDR3 is CASSYSETRGEQFF. The CDR3 nucleotides read TGTGCCAGCAGTTACTCGGAGACTAGAGGTGAGCAGTTCTTC.

V is TRBV4-1 and J is TRBJ2-7; D is perhaps TRBD2 (5 bases). The V gene lost 5 bases and the J gene lost 2 bases, with 10 bases spanning the gap. The germline gives CDR1 MGHRA, CDR2 YSYEKL. The CDR3 totals 13 residues. The CDR3 reads CASSAGGTYEQYF. In nucleotides, the CDR3 is TGCGCCAGCAGCGCGGGCGGAACCTACGAGCAGTACTTC.

The chain couples TRBV6-4 to TRBJ2-3; 13 bases fit TRBD2. This CDR3 has 15 residues. Per germline, CDR1 MRHNA and CDR2 SNTAGT. J lost 5 bases, V lost 5 bases, and 4 bases had no gene match. Here the CDR3 reads CASSPLAGGIDTQYF. DNA for the CDR3: TGTGCCAGCAGTCCACTAGCGGGAGGGATAGATACGCAGTATTTT.

This chain uses TRBV11-2 with TRBJ1-1, with D possibly being TRBD1 (6 bases). The germline V gene encodes CDR1 SGHAT and CDR2 FQNNGV. V was clipped by 5 bases and J by 12 bases, with 19 bases between them. The CDR3 contains 13 residues. The CDR3 DNA follows: TGTGCCAGCAGCGCACCAGGGGAATCTAGGTCTTTCTTT. Translating gives CASSAPGESRSFF.

This chain links TRBV27 with TRBJ2-7; unclear D gene. Germline V lookup: CDR1 MNHEY, CDR2 SMNVEV (reference sequence). Trimming pared 6 bases from V and 4 bases from J, leaving 13 bases between. CDR3 size: 13 residues. CDR3 loop: CASSLRRSYEQYF. As DNA, the CDR3 is TGTGCCAGCAGCCTTCGTAGATCATACGAGCAGTACTTC.